Below are 21 T cell receptor beta chains sequenced from a single sample in a study of shared clonotypes between healthy human individuals. Sequenced by immunoSEQ multiplex PCR; TCRdb stores in-frame clones only, minus some. The sample carries under 2,500,000 clones, around 95% recorded once. Sequences were obtained from naive CD4+ T cells sorted from blood. The subset: CD45RA+ positively selected. The receptor set was obtained from a man aged 18 to 29 in good health.

V is TRBV28 and J is TRBJ2-5; 8 positions agree with TRBD2. Germline CDR1 reads MDHEN; CDR2 reads SYDVKM. The CDR3 runs 15 residues. After removal of 5 bases from V and 5 bases from J, the junction contained 10 bases not matched to a gene. CDR3 bases: TGTGCCAGCAGTCCCATGGGACTAGGGGGGGAGACCCAGTACTTC. Translating gives CASSPMGLGGETQYF.

Details on this clone: The junction does not match germline at one end; this may be a read error. The chain joins TRBV5-1 to TRBJ2-7; 10 bases are a match to TRBD1. Looked up from germline, CDR1 is SGHRS and CDR2 is YFSETQ. The CDR3 has 16 amino acids. The CDR3 DNA reads TGCGCCAGCAGCCACTCCGGGACAGGGGAATCCTTCGAGCAGTACTTC. It is translated as CASSHSGTGESFEQYF.

This chain joins TRBV5-4 and TRBJ2-7; D may be TRBD2 (6 bases). The CDR3 is 14 residues long. V lost 2 bases to trimming and J lost 2 bases, with 11 bases between them. Looked up from germline, CDR1 is SGHNT and CDR2 is YYREEE (reference sequence). The CDR3 loop reads CASSLWGRTYEQYF. Here the CDR3 DNA reads TGTGCCAGCAGCTTATGGGGGAGGACCTACGAGCAGTACTTC. The full variable domain, rest sourced from reference TRBV5-4 and TRBJ2-7, is ETGVTQSPTHLIKTRGQQVTLRCSSQSGHNTVSWYQQALGQGPQFIFQYYREEENGRGNFPPRFSGLQFPNYSSELNVNALELDDSALYLCASSLWGRTYEQYFGPGTRLTVT.

This sequence joins TRBV5-4 and TRBJ2-5; maybe TRBD2 (5 bases). With 2 bases removed from V and 5 bases from J, the gap between germline ends came to 13 bases. The CDR3 covers 14 residues. Per germline, CDR1 SGHNT and CDR2 YYREEE (reference sequence). DNA for the CDR3: TGTGCCAGCAGCTTTCGGGTAGGCGGGGAGACCCAGTACTTC. Translation: CASSFRVGGETQYF.

The CDR3 loop reads CASSEKGRVAYGYTF. The CDR3, as DNA: TGTGCCAGCAGTGAAAAAGGCAGGGTAGCCTATGGCTACACCTTC. The chain recombines TRBV6-1 with TRBJ1-2; the D gene is possibly TRBD1 (5 bases). V lost 2 bases to trimming and J lost 4 bases, with 14 bases between them. CDR1 is MNHNS and CDR2 is SASEGT in the germline V gene. CDR3 length: 15 amino acids.

The rearrangement joins TRBV19 to TRBJ2-3, with a possible D match to TRBD1 (6 bases). Germline CDR1 LNHDA, CDR2 SQIVND (reference sequence). The CDR3 has 16 residues. The V end was cut by 1 base, the J end by 3 bases, with 14 bases between. CDR3 protein: CASSIGGGRQTDTQYF. The DNA of the CDR3 is TGTGCCAGTAGTATAGGAGGGGGTAGACAGACAGATACGCAGTATTTT.

The V call is TRBV7-2, the J call TRBJ1-5; possible D gene TRBD1, 6 bases. V was clipped by 1 base and J by 6 bases, with 13 bases between them. The V gene's germline CDR1 is SGHTA and CDR2 FQGNSA. This CDR3 region has 15 residues. The CDR3 nucleotides are TGTGCCAGCAGCTTAGATTGGGGGCTAATTCAGCCCCAGCATTTT. Translation gives CASSLDWGLIQPQHF.

The V call is TRBV4-1, the J call TRBJ2-7, with 7 bases identical to TRBD1. V was clipped by 0 bases and J by 4 bases; unmatched bases: 9. The V gene's germline CDR1 is MGHRA and CDR2 YSYEKL. This CDR3 spans 16 amino acids. The CDR3 bases are TGCGCCAGCAGCCAAGATATTATGAGACAGGGATACGAGCAGTACTTC. Its protein is CASSQDIMRQGYEQYF.

About this clone itself: This same CDR3 is encoded by further DNA sequences in the sample. The chain recombines TRBV28 with TRBJ1-2; 8 nucleotides agree with TRBD1. This CDR3 has 14 residues. Trimming took 6 bases from V and 3 from J; bases not matched to a gene: 6. Germline V gives CDR1 MDHEN, CDR2 SYDVKM. The DNA of the CDR3 is TGTGCCAGCAGGAGAACAGGGGGGGACTATGGCTACACCTTC. Protein product: CASRRTGGDYGYTF.

CDR3 nucleotides: TGTGCCAGCACCGAGAGGGGGGTGCCGGGAGGAACCATATATTTT. Amino acid sequence: CASTERGVPGGTIYF. This chain links TRBV7-2 with TRBJ1-3; maybe TRBD1 (6 bases). This CDR3 is 15 amino acids long. The V end lost 7 bases, the J end lost 10 bases, and 23 bases lay between the germline ends. Germline V gene sequence: CDR1 SGHTA, CDR2 FQGNSA.

The chain joins TRBV15 to TRBJ2-5, with 9 bases identical to TRBD2. Looked up from germline, CDR1 is LNHNV and CDR2 is YYDKDF (reference sequence). The CDR3 sequence is 18 residues long. V dropped 1 base and J dropped 5; count of bases not matched to a gene: 14. CDR3 coding DNA: TGTGCCACCAGCAGAGGATTGTCTAGCGGGACGGGCGGGGAGACCCAGTACTTC. It encodes CATSRGLSSGTGGETQYF. Together with reference TRBV15 and TRBJ2-5, the CDR3 gives the full variable domain: DAMVIQNPRYQVTQFGKPVTLSCSQTLNHNVMYWYQQKSSQAPKLLFHYYDKDFNNEADTPDNFQSRRPNTSFCFLDIRSPGLGDTAMYLCATSRGLSSGTGGETQYFGPGTRLLVL.

This rearrangement joins TRBV10-2 to TRBJ2-7; 9 bases fit TRBD1. V lost 4 bases to trimming and J lost 4 bases; unmatched junction nucleotides: 5. This CDR3 contains 14 residues. Germline CDR1 reads WSHSY; CDR2 reads SAAADI. CDR3 protein: CASSAGTGSYEQYF. The CDR3, as DNA: TGCGCCAGCAGTGCCGGGACAGGGTCATACGAGCAGTACTTC.

The chain joins TRBV30 to TRBJ2-1, with 8 bases aligning to TRBD2. CDR1 and CDR2 from the germline V gene are GTSNPN and SVGIG (reference sequence). The CDR3 is 19 residues long. J gave up 0 bases and V 0 bases, and 13 bases lay outside the gene matches. CDR3 sequence: CAWSVWFGAGGTSYNEQFF. Written as DNA, the CDR3 is TGTGCCTGGAGTGTATGGTTCGGGGCGGGAGGAACCTCCTACAATGAGCAGTTCTTC.

V usage is TRBV6-6 and J usage is TRBJ1-3; no clear D gene. This CDR3 contains 16 residues. The germline V gene encodes CDR1 MNHNY and CDR2 SVGAGI (reference sequence). The V end was cut by 2 bases, the J end by 7 bases, with 18 bases between. CDR3 sequence (DNA): TGTGCCAGCAGTTACCTCCACGTCCCCGGAGTTAACACCATATATTTT. This sequence encodes CASSYLHVPGVNTIYF.

The rearrangement joins TRBV6-1 to TRBJ2-2; D unclear. Germline V gene lookup returns CDR1 MNHNS and CDR2 SASEGT. CDR3 size: 14 residues. The V gene lost 8 bases and the J gene lost 5 bases, with 15 bases spanning the gap. Here the CDR3 reads CASRELTGTGELFF. The CDR3 DNA reads as TGTGCCAGCCGAGAATTAACCGGTACCGGGGAGCTGTTTTTT.

Points on this clone: Other DNA sequences in this specimen translate into the identical CDR3. The chain recombines TRBV11-2 with TRBJ2-7; perhaps TRBD2 as D (7 bases). V was trimmed by 0 bases and J by 0 bases, leaving 12 bases between them. Germline values: CDR1 SGHAT, CDR2 FQNNGV. The length of the CDR3 is 16 residues. The CDR3 DNA sequence: TGTGCCAGCAGCTTAGATGGGGGGGGCTTCTCCTACGAGCAGTACTTC. Protein: CASSLDGGGFSYEQYF.

The chain has TRBV7-2 and TRBJ2-2; a weak D match, TRBD2 (6 bases). V was clipped by 4 bases and J by 4 bases, with 13 bases between them. The CDR3 is 15 residues long. Germline CDR1 is SGHTA and CDR2 is FQGNSA. The CDR3 bases are TGTGCCAGCAGCTACGGGGGAGCGGCCACCGGGGAGCTGTTTTTT. It specifies CASSYGGAATGELFF.

V gene TRBV10-2 combines with J gene TRBJ2-5, with 11 bases fitting TRBD1. Germline V gene sequence: CDR1 WSHSY, CDR2 SAAADI. The CDR3 runs 15 residues. Trimming removed 7 bases from V and 2 bases from J; junction bases left unmatched: 6. The DNA for the CDR3 is TGCGCCAGCACCTTTGGGACAGGGGGTCAAGAGACCCAGTACTTC. It encodes CASTFGTGGQETQYF.

With regard to this clone: Other DNA sequences in the sample encode the same CDR3. The chain joins TRBV7-3 to TRBJ1-1; TRBD1 is a possible D gene (5 bases). The germline V gene encodes CDR1 SGHTA and CDR2 FQGTGA. The CDR3 totals 13 residues. The ends were cut back, 3 bases at V and 3 bases at J, with 8 bases in the middle. The chain's CDR3 is CASSLGGDTEAFF. In DNA form, the CDR3 reads TGTGCCAGCAGCTTGGGAGGGGACACTGAAGCTTTCTTT.

The chain employs TRBV18 and TRBJ2-7, with 8 bases fitting TRBD1. The CDR3 loop spans 17 amino acids. V lost 3 bases, J lost 3 bases, and 13 bases stayed unmatched. The germline CDR1 and CDR2 sequences are KGHSH and LQKENI. CDR3 protein: CASSPQIPGTGDYEQYF. CDR3 DNA: TGTGCCAGCTCACCTCAAATACCCGGGACAGGAGACTACGAGCAGTACTTC.

This chain joins TRBV5-4 and TRBJ2-2; the D gene is possibly TRBD1 (6 bases). The CDR3 sequence is 18 residues long. The germline V and J ends were trimmed by 0 bases and 2 bases, with 17 bases remaining between them. CDR1 and CDR2 from the germline V gene are SGHNT and YYREEE (reference sequence). In DNA, the CDR3 is TGTGCCAGCAGCTTGGAGGTGTGGGGACAACGTAACACCGGGGAGCTGTTTTTT. This codes for CASSLEVWGQRNTGELFF.